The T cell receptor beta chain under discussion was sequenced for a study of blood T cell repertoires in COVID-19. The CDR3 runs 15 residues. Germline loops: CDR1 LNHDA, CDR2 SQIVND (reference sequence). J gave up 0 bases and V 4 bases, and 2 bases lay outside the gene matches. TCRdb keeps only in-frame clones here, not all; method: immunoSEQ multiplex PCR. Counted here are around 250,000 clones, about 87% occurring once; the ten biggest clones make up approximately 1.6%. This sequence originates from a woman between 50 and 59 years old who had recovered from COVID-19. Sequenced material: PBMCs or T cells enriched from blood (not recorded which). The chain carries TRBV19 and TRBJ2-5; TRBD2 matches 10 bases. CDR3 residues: CASSRTSGHQETQYF. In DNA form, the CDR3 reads TGTGCCAGTAGTAGGACTAGCGGACACCAAGAGACCCAGTACTTC.